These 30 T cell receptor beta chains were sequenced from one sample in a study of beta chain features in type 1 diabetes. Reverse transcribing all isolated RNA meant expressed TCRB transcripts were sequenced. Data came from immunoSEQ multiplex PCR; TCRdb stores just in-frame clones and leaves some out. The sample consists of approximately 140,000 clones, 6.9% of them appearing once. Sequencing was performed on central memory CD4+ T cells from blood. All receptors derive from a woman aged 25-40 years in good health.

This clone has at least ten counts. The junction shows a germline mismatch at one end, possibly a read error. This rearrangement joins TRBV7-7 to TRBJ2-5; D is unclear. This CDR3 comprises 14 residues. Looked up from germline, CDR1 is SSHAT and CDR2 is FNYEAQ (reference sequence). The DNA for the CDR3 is TGTGCTAGCAGCTTAGAGGCGCGCGGAGAGACCCAGTACTTC. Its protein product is CASSLEARGETQYF.

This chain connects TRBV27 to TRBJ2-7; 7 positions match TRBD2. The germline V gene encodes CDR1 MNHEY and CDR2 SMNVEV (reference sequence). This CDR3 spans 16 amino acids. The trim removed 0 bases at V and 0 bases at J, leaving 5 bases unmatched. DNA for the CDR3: TGTGCCAGCAGTTTATCTGGGCGGGGGTTCTCCTACGAGCAGTACTTC. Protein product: CASSLSGRGFSYEQYF.

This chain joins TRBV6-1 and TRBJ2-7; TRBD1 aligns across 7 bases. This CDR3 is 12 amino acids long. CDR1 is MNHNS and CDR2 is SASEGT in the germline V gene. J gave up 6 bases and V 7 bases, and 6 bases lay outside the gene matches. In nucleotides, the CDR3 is TGTGCCAGCAATCGTCGACAGGGCGAGCAGTACTTC. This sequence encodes CASNRRQGEQYF.

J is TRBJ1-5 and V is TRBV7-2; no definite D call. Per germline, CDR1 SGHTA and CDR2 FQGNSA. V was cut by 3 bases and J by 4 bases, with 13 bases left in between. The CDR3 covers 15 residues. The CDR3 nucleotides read TGTGCCAGCAGCTTGCGAGGCCAGCCAAATCAGCCCCAGCATTTT. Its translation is CASSLRGQPNQPQHF.

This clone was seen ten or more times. CDR3 region: CASSQGEGETQYF. The CDR3 DNA reads TGCGCCAGCAGCCAAGGGGAGGGCGAGACCCAGTACTTC. The chain carries TRBV4-3 and TRBJ2-5; 7 bases align to TRBD2. This CDR3 has 13 amino acids. After removal of 1 base from V and 5 bases from J, the junction contained 1 base not matched to a gene. Germline V gene sequence: CDR1 LGHNA, CDR2 YSLEER.

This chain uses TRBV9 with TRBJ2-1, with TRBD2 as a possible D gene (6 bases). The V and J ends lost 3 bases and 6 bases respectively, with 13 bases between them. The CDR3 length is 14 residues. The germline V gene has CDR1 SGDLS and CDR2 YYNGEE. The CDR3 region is CASSALTSGNEQFF. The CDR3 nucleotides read TGTGCCAGCAGCGCCCTGACTAGTGGCAATGAGCAGTTCTTC.

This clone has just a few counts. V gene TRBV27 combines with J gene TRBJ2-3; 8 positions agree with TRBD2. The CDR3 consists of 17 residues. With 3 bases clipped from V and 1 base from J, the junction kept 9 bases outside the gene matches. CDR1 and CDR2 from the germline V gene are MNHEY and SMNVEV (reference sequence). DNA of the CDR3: TGTGCCAGCAGTTTCTTGGCTAGCGGGCCGGGCACAGATACGCAGTATTTT. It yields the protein CASSFLASGPGTDTQYF.

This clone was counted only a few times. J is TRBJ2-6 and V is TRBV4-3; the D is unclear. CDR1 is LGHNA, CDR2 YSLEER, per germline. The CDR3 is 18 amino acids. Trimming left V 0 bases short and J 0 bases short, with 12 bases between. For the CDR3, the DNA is TGCGCCAGCAGCCAAGATGCGGCAGTGGCCTCTGGGGCCAACGTCCTGACTTTC. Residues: CASSQDAAVASGANVLTF.

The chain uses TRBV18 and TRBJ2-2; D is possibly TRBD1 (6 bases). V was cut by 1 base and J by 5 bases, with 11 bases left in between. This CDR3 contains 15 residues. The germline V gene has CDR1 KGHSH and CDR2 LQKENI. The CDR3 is CASSPLPQGTGELFF. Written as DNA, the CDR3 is TGTGCCAGCTCACCACTCCCCCAGGGGACCGGGGAGCTGTTTTTT.

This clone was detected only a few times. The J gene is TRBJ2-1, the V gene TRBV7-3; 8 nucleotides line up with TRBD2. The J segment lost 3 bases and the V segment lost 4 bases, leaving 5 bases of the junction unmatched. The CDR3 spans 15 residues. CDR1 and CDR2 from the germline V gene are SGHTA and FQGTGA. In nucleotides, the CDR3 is TGTGCCAGCAGCTCCTCCCTAGCGGGCTACAATGAGCAGTTCTTC. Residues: CASSSSLAGYNEQFF. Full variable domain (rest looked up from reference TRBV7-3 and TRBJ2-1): GAGVSQTPSNKVTEKGKYVELRCDPISGHTALYWYRQSLGQGPEFLIYFQGTGAADDSGLPNDRFFAVRPEGSVSTLKIQRTERGDSAVYLCASSSSLAGYNEQFFGPGTRLTVL.

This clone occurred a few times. The CDR3 spells CAWSRGTSGNADTQYF. The CDR3 DNA reads as TGTGCCTGGAGTAGGGGTACTAGCGGGAATGCAGATACGCAGTATTTT. The chain joins TRBV30 to TRBJ2-3; 10 bases fit TRBD2. The CDR3 length is 16 residues. Looked up from germline, CDR1 is GTSNPN and CDR2 is SVGIG (reference sequence). Trimming cost V 2 bases and J 4 bases; bases outside gene matches: 9. The variable domain in full, with the rest retrieved from reference TRBV30 and TRBJ2-3, is SQTIHQWPATLVQPVGSPLSLECTVEGTSNPNLYWYRQAAGRGLQLLFYSVGIGQISSEVPQNLSASRPQDRQFILSSKKLLLSDSGFYLCAWSRGTSGNADTQYFGPGTRLTVL.

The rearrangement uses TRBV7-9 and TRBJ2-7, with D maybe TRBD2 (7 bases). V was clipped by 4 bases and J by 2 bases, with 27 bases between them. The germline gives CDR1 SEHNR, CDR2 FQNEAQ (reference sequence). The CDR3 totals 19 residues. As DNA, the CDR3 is TGTGCCAGCAGCTCTAAAGGGGGGGCCAGGGAACGTACTCCCTACGAGCAGTACTTC. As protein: CASSSKGGARERTPYEQYF.

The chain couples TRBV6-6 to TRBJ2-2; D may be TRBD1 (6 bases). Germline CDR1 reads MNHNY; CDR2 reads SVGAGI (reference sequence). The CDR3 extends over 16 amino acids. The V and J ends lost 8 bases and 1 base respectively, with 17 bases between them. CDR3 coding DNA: TGTGCCAGCTTGCCACTGGGCAGGGGGAACACCGGGGAGCTGTTTTTT. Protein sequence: CASLPLGRGNTGELFF.

CDR3 in DNA: TGCGCCAGCAGCTTGACAGGGCCCCCTGAGACCCAGTACTTC. Translating gives CASSLTGPPETQYF. The rearrangement links TRBV5-1 to TRBJ2-5; tentative D call: TRBD1 (6 bases). The V end was cut by 1 base, the J end by 5 bases, with 12 bases between. Germline V CDR1 and CDR2: SGHRS, YFSETQ. The CDR3 runs 14 residues.

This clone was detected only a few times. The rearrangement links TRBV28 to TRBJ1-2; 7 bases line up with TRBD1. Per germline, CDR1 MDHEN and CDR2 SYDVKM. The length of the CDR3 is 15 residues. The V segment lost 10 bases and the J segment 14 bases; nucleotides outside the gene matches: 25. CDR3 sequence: CATVNLQGTYTYQTF. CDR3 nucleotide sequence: TGTGCCACCGTTAATCTACAGGGGACCTATACGTACCAGACCTTC.

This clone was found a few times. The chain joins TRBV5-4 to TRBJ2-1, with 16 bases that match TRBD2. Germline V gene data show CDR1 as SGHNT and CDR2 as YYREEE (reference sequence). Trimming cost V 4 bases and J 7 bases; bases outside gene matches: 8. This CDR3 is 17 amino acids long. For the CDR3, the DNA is TGTGCCAGCAGCACCGGGACTAGCGGGAGGGCCAGGAATGAGCAGTTCTTC. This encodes CASSTGTSGRARNEQFF.

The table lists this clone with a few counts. The chain's CDR3 is CASSLVGQGWAFF. The CDR3 nucleotides read TGTGCCAGCAGCTTAGTAGGACAGGGGTGGGCTTTCTTT. The rearrangement uses TRBV7-2 and TRBJ1-1, with 9 bases aligning to TRBD1. Germline trimming cut 1 base from V and 11 bases from J; bases unmatched to any gene: 5. The CDR3 is 13 amino acids. The germline V gene encodes CDR1 SGHTA and CDR2 FQGNSA. The complete variable domain, with remaining parts taken from reference TRBV7-2 and TRBJ1-1, reads GAGVSQSPSNKVTEKGKDVELRCDPISGHTALYWYRQSLGQGLEFLIYFQGNSAPDKSGLPSDRFSAERTGGSVSTLTIQRTQQEDSAVYLCASSLVGQGWAFFGQGTRLTVV.

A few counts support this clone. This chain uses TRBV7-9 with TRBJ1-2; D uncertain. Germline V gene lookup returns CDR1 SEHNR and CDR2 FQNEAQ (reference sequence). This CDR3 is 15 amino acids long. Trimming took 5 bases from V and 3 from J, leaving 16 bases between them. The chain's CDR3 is CASSPDGVGDYGYTF. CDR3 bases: TGTGCCAGCAGCCCGGACGGGGTAGGTGACTATGGCTACACCTTC.

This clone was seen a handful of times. In nucleotides, the CDR3 is TGTGCCAGCAGCGTGGTAATAGGCGGGGAGCAGTACTTC. It is translated as CASSVVIGGEQYF. This rearrangement joins TRBV9 to TRBJ2-7, with D perhaps matching TRBD2 (5 bases). This CDR3 is built from 13 residues. Germline V gene sequence: CDR1 SGDLS, CDR2 YYNGEE. The germline V and J ends were trimmed by 2 bases and 7 bases, with 13 bases remaining between them.

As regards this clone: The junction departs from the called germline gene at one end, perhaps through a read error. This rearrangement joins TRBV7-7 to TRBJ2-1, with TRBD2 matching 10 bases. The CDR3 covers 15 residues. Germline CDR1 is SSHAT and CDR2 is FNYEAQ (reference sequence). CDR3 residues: CASSLGAGGDNEQFF. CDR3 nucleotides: TGTGCTAGCAGCTTAGGAGCGGGAGGGGACAATGAGCAGTTCTTC.

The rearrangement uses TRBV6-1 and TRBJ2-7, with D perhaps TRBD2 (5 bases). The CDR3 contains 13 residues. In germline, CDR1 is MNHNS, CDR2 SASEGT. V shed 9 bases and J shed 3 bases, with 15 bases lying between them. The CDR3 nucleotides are TGTGCCAGTATCCCGGGGTATGGCTACGAGCAGTACTTC. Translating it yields CASIPGYGYEQYF.

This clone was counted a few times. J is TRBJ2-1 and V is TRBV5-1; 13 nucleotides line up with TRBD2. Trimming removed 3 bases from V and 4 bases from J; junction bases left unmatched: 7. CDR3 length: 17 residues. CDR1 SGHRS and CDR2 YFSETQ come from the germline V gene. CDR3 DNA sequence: TGCGCCAGCAGCTGGACTAGCGGGAGCCCCGGGTACAATGAGCAGTTCTTC. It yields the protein CASSWTSGSPGYNEQFF.

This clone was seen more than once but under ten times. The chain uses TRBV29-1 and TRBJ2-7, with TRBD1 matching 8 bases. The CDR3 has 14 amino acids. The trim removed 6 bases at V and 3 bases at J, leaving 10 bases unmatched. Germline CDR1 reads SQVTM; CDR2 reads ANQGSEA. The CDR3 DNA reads TGCAGCGTCTCCGGACAGGGAACTATCTACGAGCAGTACTTC. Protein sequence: CSVSGQGTIYEQYF.

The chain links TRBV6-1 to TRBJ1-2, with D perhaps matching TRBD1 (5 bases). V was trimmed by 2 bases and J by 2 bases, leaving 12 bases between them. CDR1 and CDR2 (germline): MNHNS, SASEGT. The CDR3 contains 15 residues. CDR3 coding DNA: TGTGCCAGCAGTGAAAGACAGCTCGACAACTATGGCTACACCTTC. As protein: CASSERQLDNYGYTF.

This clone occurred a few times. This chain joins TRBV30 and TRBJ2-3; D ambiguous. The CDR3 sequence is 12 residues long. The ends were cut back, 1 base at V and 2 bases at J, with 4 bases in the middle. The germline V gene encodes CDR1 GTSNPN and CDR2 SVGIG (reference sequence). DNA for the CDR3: TGTGCCTGGAGTGCGTTCACAGATACGCAGTATTTT. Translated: CAWSAFTDTQYF.

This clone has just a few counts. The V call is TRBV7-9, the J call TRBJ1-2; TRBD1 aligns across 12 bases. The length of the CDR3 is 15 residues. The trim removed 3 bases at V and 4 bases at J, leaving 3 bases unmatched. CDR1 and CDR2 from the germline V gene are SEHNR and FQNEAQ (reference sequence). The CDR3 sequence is CASSFGTGGVYGYTF. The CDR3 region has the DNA TGTGCCAGCAGCTTTGGGACAGGGGGCGTCTATGGCTACACCTTC.

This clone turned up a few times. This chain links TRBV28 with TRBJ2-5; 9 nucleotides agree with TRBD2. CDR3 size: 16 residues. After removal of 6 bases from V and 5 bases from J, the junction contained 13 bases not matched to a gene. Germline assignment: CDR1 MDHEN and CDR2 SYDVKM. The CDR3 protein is CASRNPGLASEETQYF. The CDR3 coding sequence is TGTGCCAGCAGAAACCCGGGACTAGCATCGGAGGAGACCCAGTACTTC.

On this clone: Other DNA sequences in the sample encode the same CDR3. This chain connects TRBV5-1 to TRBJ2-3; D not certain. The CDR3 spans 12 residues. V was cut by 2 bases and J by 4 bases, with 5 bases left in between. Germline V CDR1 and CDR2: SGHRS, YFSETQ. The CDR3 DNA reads TGCGCCAGCAGCTTTATCGCAGATACGCAGTATTTT. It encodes CASSFIADTQYF.

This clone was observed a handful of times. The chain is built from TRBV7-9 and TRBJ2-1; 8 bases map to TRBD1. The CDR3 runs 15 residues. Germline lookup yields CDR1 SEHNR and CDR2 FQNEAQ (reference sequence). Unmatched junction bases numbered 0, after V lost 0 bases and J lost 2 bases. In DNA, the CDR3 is TGTGCCAGCAGCTTAGCGGGACAGGCCTACAATGAGCAGTTCTTC. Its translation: CASSLAGQAYNEQFF.

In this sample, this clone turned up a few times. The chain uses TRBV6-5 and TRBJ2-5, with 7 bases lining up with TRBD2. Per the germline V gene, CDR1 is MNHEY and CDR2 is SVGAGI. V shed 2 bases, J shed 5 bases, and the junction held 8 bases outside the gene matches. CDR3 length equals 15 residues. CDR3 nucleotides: TGTGCCAGCAGTTACCGACTAGCAGCCCCGGAGACCCAGTACTTC. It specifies CASSYRLAAPETQYF.